This record concerns one T cell receptor (beta chain) sequence. This clone's antigen is unknown. The sample holds no much larger clone one base away, and base qualities are not on file. The CDR3 starts with the cysteine, ends with the phenylalanine, and has 15 residues. The sequence is cut down to CDR3 DNA, 45 bases in frame from base 1. V sheds 0 bases and J sheds 5 bases, leaving 12 bases between their ends. CDR1 and CDR2 were assigned from the germline V gene as SGHDT and YYEEEE. The data originate from a study of CD8 T cells in Susac syndrome (dated by TCRdb to between 2018 and 2021). As for the study more broadly: Whether CD8+ T cell activation and differentiation in Susac syndrome was antigen driven was tested using repertoire sequencing. The clonality of the CD8+ T cell repertoire was compared across about 12 healthy donors, roughly 14 Susac syndrome patients and about 16 multiple sclerosis patients.

Overall study outcomes, separate from this receptor: The number of individuals in the TCR sequencing and HLA analysis was recognized as being relatively small.

RNA was extracted with the RNeasy kit and 0.5 to 1 ug was reverse transcribed using random hexamers. The immunoSEQ multiplex PCR assay, which covers 54 Vbeta and 13 Jbeta segments, was used to amplify TCR beta CDR3 regions. PCR amplification bias was corrected using a synthetic template baseline for primer optimization and computational correction. On the authors' methods: Reads were annotated to V, D and J genes according to IMGT and were analyzed with immunoSEQ Analyzer, with only productive sequences retained. To calculate clonality, Shannon entropy was normalized by log2 of the number of productive unique sequences and then subtracted from one. Public and private clones were assessed among the 100 most prevalent clones of each patient and control. Susac-specific clones were defined as absent from healthy and MS cohorts, around 1,000 published viral clones and other ImmuneACCESS disease sequences. TCRdb ran its own pipeline on the public reads, namely fastp trimming at Q25 and MiXCR clone calling, and kept in-frame beta chains. For every CDR3 protein sequence, its rows merge into one entry that carries the most common genes and DNA. The V and J calls here are based on TCRdb, not the publication. Counted in this sample were a few hundred thousand distinct CDR3 sequences; 92% of them appeared once. The ten largest clonotypes hold around 0.14% of the sample.

Peripheral blood CD8+ and CD4+ T cells from healthy donors, Susac syndrome patients and multiple sclerosis patients were profiled by high-throughput TCR beta sequencing. The multiple sclerosis controls were treatment-naive patients whose relapsing-remitting disease, either stable or active, fulfilled the revised McDonald criteria. Bulk CD8+ and CD4+ T cells were purified by magnetic negative isolation, while CD8+ TEMRA cells were enriched using FACS. Blood was drawn into EDTA tubes, processed within 24 hours, and PBMCs were isolated by density gradient centrifugation. PBMCs destined for TCR sequencing were cryopreserved in liquid nitrogen and later thawed in a 37 °C water bath. Purity of sorted or isolated CD4+, CD8+ and CD8+ TEMRA cells was at least 90%.

The chain is encoded by TRBV5-6 joined to TRBJ2-1; the D gene is perhaps TRBD2, from 7 matching bases. The sequence derives from a human donor with multiple sclerosis. The sample consisted of CD8+ T cells from PBMCs. The nucleotide sequence is TGTGCCAGCAGCTTGGGAGGGGGGGGACACAATGAGCAGTTCTTC. Translated, it gives CASSLGGGGHNEQFF. Reference TRBV5-6 and TRBJ2-1 genes cover what lies past the CDR3, so the full variable domain is DAGVTQSPTHLIKTRGQQVTLRCSPKSGHDTVSWYQQALGQGPQFIFQYYEEEERQRGNFPDRFSGHQFPNYSSELNVNALLLGDSALYLCASSLGGGGHNEQFFGPGTRLTVL.